These 18 T cell receptor beta chains share one sample of origin, sequenced in a study of shared clonotypes between healthy human individuals. CD8 cells regarded as naive lacked CD45RO, were positively chosen for CCR7, and omitted terminally differentiated effector memory CD45RA+ cells. The method was immunoSEQ multiplex PCR; TCRdb's version includes in-frame clones alone and lacks a portion of them. There are approximately 600,000 clones in the sample; about 95% occur only once, and over 0.1% lies in the top ten. Sequencing used naive CD8+ T cells sorted from blood. The receptor source for this set is a woman aged 25 to 39 in good health.

The rearrangement links TRBV28 to TRBJ2-5; D may correspond to TRBD1 or TRBD2 (5 bases each). This CDR3 spans 12 amino acids. The germline gives CDR1 MDHEN, CDR2 SYDVKM. Trimming removed 3 bases at V and 11 bases at J, with 13 bases between. The CDR3 loop reads CASSFGMGEQYF. The CDR3 DNA reads as TGTGCCAGCAGTTTCGGGATGGGGGAGCAGTACTTC.

V usage is TRBV11-2 and J usage is TRBJ2-1, with 9 bases aligning to TRBD2. CDR3 size: 16 residues. The trim removed 5 bases at V and 2 bases at J, leaving 7 bases unmatched. Looked up from germline, CDR1 is SGHAT and CDR2 is FQNNGV. CDR3 DNA: TGTGCCAGCAGCCTAGGGGGACTAGCAGCCTACAATGAGCAGTTCTTC. It yields the protein CASSLGGLAAYNEQFF.

This chain connects TRBV14 to TRBJ2-1; TRBD2 is a possible D gene (5 bases). This CDR3 comprises 12 residues. Germline values: CDR1 SGHDN, CDR2 FVKESK. The V end lost 4 bases, the J end lost 9 bases, and 10 bases lay between the germline ends. The CDR3, as DNA: TGTGCCAGCAGCCCTACGGGATCTGAGCAGTTCTTC. Translating gives CASSPTGSEQFF.

The chain couples TRBV9 to TRBJ2-7; 11 bases are shared with TRBD2. Per germline, CDR1 SGDLS and CDR2 YYNGEE. The V segment lost 4 bases and the J segment 6 bases; nucleotides outside the gene matches: 9. CDR3 size: 15 residues. CDR3 amino acids: CASSTSGSGFGEQYF. The DNA for the CDR3 is TGTGCCAGCAGCACTAGCGGGAGCGGATTCGGCGAGCAGTACTTC.

This chain connects TRBV7-9 to TRBJ1-2, with 9 nucleotides matching TRBD1. Germline lookup yields CDR1 SEHNR and CDR2 FQNEAQ (reference sequence). Germline trimming cut 5 bases from V and 7 bases from J; bases unmatched to any gene: 8. This CDR3 region has 14 residues. In nucleotides, the CDR3 is TGTGCCAGCAGCCATATACAGGGGGCGGTTGGCTACACCTTC. It translates to CASSHIQGAVGYTF.

V gene TRBV27 combines with J gene TRBJ2-7, with TRBD2 identical over 8 bases. V was pared by 3 bases and J by 3 bases, with 10 bases of the junction left unmatched. This CDR3 spans 16 amino acids. The germline gives CDR1 MNHEY, CDR2 SMNVEV (reference sequence). The CDR3 spells CASSLTVTSENYEQYF. DNA for the CDR3: TGTGCCAGCAGTTTGACTGTGACTAGCGAGAACTACGAGCAGTACTTC.

V and J are TRBV2 and TRBJ2-3, with D possibly called TRBD1 or TRBD2 (5 bases each). Trimming shortened V by 5 bases and J by 6 bases, and 21 bases separated the two germline ends. Germline values: CDR1 SNHLY, CDR2 FYNNEI. The CDR3 length is 16 residues. CDR3 residues: CASSRGRYPQGDTQYF. For the CDR3, the DNA is TGTGCCAGCAGTCGGGGACGATATCCTCAAGGGGATACGCAGTATTTT.

The V gene is TRBV5-6, the J gene TRBJ1-1, with TRBD1 as a possible D gene (6 bases). This CDR3 is built from 15 residues. Germline CDR1 and CDR2: SGHDT and YYEEEE. Trimming removed 0 bases from V and 4 bases from J, with 13 bases in between. The CDR3 spells CASSLVSGAGTEAFF. DNA for the CDR3: TGTGCCAGCAGCTTGGTCTCGGGGGCTGGCACTGAAGCTTTCTTT. Full variable domain (rest looked up from reference TRBV5-6 and TRBJ1-1): DAGVTQSPTHLIKTRGQQVTLRCSPKSGHDTVSWYQQALGQGPQFIFQYYEEEERQRGNFPDRFSGHQFPNYSSELNVNALLLGDSALYLCASSLVSGAGTEAFFGQGTRLTVV.

The V gene is TRBV13, the J gene TRBJ1-1, with no clear D. CDR1 is PRHDT, CDR2 FYEKMQ, per germline (reference sequence). The CDR3 contains 15 residues. Between the trimmed V and J ends, which lost 5 bases and 0 bases, there was a span of 13 bases. CDR3 residues: CASSGREDLNTEAFF. The CDR3 DNA reads TGTGCCAGCAGCGGGAGGGAGGACCTGAACACTGAAGCTTTCTTT.

The chain uses TRBV29-1 and TRBJ1-1, with 10 bases aligning to TRBD1. There are 13 residues in the CDR3. J was trimmed by 5 bases and V by 6 bases; bases with no gene match: 6. In germline, CDR1 is SQVTM, CDR2 ANQGSEA. CDR3 DNA: TGCAGCGTAGAGACAGGGGGCGGAACTGAAGCTTTCTTT. This gives the protein CSVETGGGTEAFF. Using reference TRBV29-1 and TRBJ1-1 for the parts outside the CDR3, the full variable domain is SAVISQKPSRDICQRGTSLTIQCQVDSQVTMMFWYRQQPGQSLTLIATANQGSEATYESGFVIDKFPISRPNLTFSTLTVSNMSPEDSSIYLCSVETGGGTEAFFGQGTRLTVV.

The rearrangement joins TRBV6-1 to TRBJ2-7; D ambiguous. Looked up from germline, CDR1 is MNHNS and CDR2 is SASEGT. This CDR3 is built from 14 residues. V was cut by 5 bases and J by 7 bases, with 18 bases left in between. The CDR3 region is CASSQPQPVVEQYF. For the CDR3, the DNA is TGTGCCAGCAGTCAGCCGCAGCCTGTGGTTGAGCAGTACTTC.

The chain links TRBV6-5 to TRBJ2-1, with D uncertain. The germline V and J ends were trimmed by 0 bases and 6 bases, with 9 bases remaining between them. The CDR3 has 14 amino acids. Germline loops: CDR1 MNHEY, CDR2 SVGAGI. The CDR3, as DNA: TGTGCCAGCAGTTACTCGGCAGAGAGCAATGAGCAGTTCTTC. This translates into CASSYSAESNEQFF.

The chain links TRBV9 to TRBJ2-1; a weak D match, TRBD2 (5 bases). This CDR3 is built from 15 residues. V lost 0 bases to trimming and J lost 6 bases, with 13 bases between them. Germline CDR1 reads SGDLS; CDR2 reads YYNGEE. The CDR3 DNA sequence: TGTGCCAGCAGCGTAGGTATGGGAGTAGGCAATGAGCAGTTCTTC. Its translation: CASSVGMGVGNEQFF.

The CDR3 region is CASSGGRLYNEQFF. The CDR3 coding sequence is TGTGCCAGCAGCGGCGGGAGGCTTTACAATGAGCAGTTCTTC. The chain recombines TRBV7-9 with TRBJ2-1, with TRBD2 identical over 8 bases. Germline trimming cut 5 bases from V and 4 bases from J; bases unmatched to any gene: 4. The CDR3 extends over 14 amino acids. Germline lookup yields CDR1 SEHNR and CDR2 FQNEAQ (reference sequence).

The rearrangement links TRBV6-6 to TRBJ2-7; 7 nucleotides align to TRBD1. J gave up 3 bases and V 10 bases, and 12 bases lay outside the gene matches. The CDR3 has 14 residues. CDR1 MNHNY and CDR2 SVGAGI come from the germline V gene (reference sequence). The CDR3 region has the DNA TGTGCCACCAGCTCCGGGACAGATCTCTACGAGCAGTACTTC. The encoded protein is CATSSGTDLYEQYF.

The chain recombines TRBV19 with TRBJ1-1; D gene unclear. The length of the CDR3 is 14 residues. The germline V gene encodes CDR1 LNHDA and CDR2 SQIVND (reference sequence). V dropped 1 base and J dropped 1 base, with 7 bases sitting between them. In nucleotides, the CDR3 is TGTGCCAGTAGTATAGGACACCCGAACACTGAAGCTTTCTTT. It translates to CASSIGHPNTEAFF. The full variable domain, completed using reference TRBV19 and TRBJ1-1, is DGGITQSPKYLFRKEGQNVTLSCEQNLNHDAMYWYRQDPGQGLRLIYYSQIVNDFQKGDIAEGYSVSREKKESFPLTVTSAQKNPTAFYLCASSIGHPNTEAFFGQGTRLTVV.

This chain links TRBV7-9 with TRBJ2-7; D uncertain. CDR1 and CDR2 from the germline V gene are SEHNR and FQNEAQ (reference sequence). This CDR3 has 11 amino acids. The V and J ends lost 5 bases and 3 bases respectively, with 5 bases between them. The CDR3 DNA reads TGTGCCAGCAGCCTGCACTACGAGCAGTACTTC. Its protein is CASSLHYEQYF.

This chain joins TRBV6-5 and TRBJ2-7, with no clear D. The CDR3 has 14 residues. V was clipped by 4 bases and J by 2 bases, with 12 bases between them. Looked up from germline, CDR1 is MNHEY and CDR2 is SVGAGI. In DNA, the CDR3 is TGTGCCAGCAGTTCGCCTCTCAATACCTACGAGCAGTACTTC. As protein: CASSSPLNTYEQYF.